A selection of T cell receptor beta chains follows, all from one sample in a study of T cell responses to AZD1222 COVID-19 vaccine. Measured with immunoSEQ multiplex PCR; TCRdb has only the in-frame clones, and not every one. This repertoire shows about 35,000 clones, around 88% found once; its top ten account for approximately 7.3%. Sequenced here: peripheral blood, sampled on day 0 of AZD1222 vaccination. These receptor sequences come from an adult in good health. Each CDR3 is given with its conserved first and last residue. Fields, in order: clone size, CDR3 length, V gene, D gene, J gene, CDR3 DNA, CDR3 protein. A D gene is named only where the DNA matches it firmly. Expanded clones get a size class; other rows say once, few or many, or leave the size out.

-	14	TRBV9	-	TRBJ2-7	TGTGCCAGCAGCGTAGACTTAGGAGGGAACGAGCAGTACTTC	CASSVDLGGNEQYF
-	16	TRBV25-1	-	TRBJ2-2	TGTGCCAGCAGTAGATCCGGGACAACGAACACCGGGGAGCTGTTTTTT	CASSRSGTTNTGELFF
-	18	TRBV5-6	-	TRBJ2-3	TGTGCCAGCAGCTTGTGGGGGGTGAGGGACAGACCCACAGATACGCAGTATTTT	CASSLWGVRDRPTDTQYF
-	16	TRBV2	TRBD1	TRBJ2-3	TGTGCCAGCAGGGCTCCCGGACAGGGGGTTCCAGATACGCAGTATTTT	CASRAPGQGVPDTQYF
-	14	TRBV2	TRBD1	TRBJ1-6	TGTGCCAGCACCCCGGACAGGGGACATTCACCCCTCCACTTT	CASTPDRGHSPLHF
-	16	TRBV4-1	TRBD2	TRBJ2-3	TGCGCCAGCAGCCAAGTACCTGGCGGGGGGACAGATACGCAGTATTTT	CASSQVPGGGTDTQYF
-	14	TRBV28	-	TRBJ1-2	TGTGCCAGCAGTCTCGGGACAACCTCCTATGGCTACACCTTC	CASSLGTTSYGYTF
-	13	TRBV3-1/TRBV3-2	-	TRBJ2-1	TGTGCCAGCAGCCAAGACCCCTACAATGAGCAGTTCTTC	CASSQDPYNEQFF
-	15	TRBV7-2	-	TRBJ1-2	TGTGCCAGCAGCCCCACTCGGGGGGGATTCTATGGCTACACCTTC	CASSPTRGGFYGYTF
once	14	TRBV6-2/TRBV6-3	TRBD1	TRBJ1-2	TGTGCCAGCAGTGGGGACAGGGGATTTGGTGGCTACACCTTC	CASSGDRGFGGYTF
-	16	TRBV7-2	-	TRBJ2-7	TGTGCCAGCAGCTTAGCGAGGGGGGAGGGCCCTCGCGAGCAGTACTTC	CASSLARGEGPREQYF
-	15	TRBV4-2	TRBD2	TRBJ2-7	TGTGCCAGCAGCCAAGGCTCCGGGACTAGCCCCGAGCAGTACTTC	CASSQGSGTSPEQYF
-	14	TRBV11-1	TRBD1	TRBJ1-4	TGTGCCAGCACCGACCGGGACAGGCATGAAAAACTGTTTTTT	CASTDRDRHEKLFF
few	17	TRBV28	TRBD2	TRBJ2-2	TGTGCCAGCAGTTTATGGGGACTAGCGGGAGGGCCCGGGGAGCTGTTTTTT	CASSLWGLAGGPGELFF
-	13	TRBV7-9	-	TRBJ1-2	TGTGCCAGCAGCCAACCAACCCCATATGGCTACACCTTC	CASSQPTPYGYTF
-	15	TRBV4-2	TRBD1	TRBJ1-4	TGTGCCAGCAGCCAACGGGACAGGGGTCCAGAAAAACTGTTTTTT	CASSQRDRGPEKLFF
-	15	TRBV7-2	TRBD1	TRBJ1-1	TGTGCCAGCAGCGGGCGACAGGGAGGGAACACTGAAGCTTTCTTT	CASSGRQGGNTEAFF
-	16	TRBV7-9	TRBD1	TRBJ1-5	TGTGCCAGCAGCCCCTCCGACAGGGGCCCTAATCAGCCCCAGCATTTT	CASSPSDRGPNQPQHF
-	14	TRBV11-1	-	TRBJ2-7	TGTGCCAGCAGCCCCCGGGCTAACTCCTACGAGCAGTACTTC	CASSPRANSYEQYF
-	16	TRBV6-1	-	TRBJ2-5	TGTGCCAGCAGTGAACCGGTTGACAGTTTCCAAGAGACCCAGTACTTC	CASSEPVDSFQETQYF
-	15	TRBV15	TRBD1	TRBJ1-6	TGTGCCACCAGCGACCGGGACAGGGCCCATTCACCCCTCCACTTT	CATSDRDRAHSPLHF
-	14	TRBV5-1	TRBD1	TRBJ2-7	TGCGCCAGCAGCTCGGCAGGGGGAGCCTACGAGCAGTACTTC	CASSSAGGAYEQYF
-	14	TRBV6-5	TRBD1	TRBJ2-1	TGTGCCAGCAGTTTCCACAGGGGAAGGAATGAGCAGTTCTTC	CASSFHRGRNEQFF
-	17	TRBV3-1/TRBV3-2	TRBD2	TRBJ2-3	TGTGCCAGCAGCCCAAGACTAGCGGGAGGGCCTGGAGATACGCAGTATTTT	CASSPRLAGGPGDTQYF
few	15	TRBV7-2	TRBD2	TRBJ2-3	TGTGCCAGCGCTGGGCGGGAGGGCCGGGGAGATACGCAGTATTTT	CASAGREGRGDTQYF